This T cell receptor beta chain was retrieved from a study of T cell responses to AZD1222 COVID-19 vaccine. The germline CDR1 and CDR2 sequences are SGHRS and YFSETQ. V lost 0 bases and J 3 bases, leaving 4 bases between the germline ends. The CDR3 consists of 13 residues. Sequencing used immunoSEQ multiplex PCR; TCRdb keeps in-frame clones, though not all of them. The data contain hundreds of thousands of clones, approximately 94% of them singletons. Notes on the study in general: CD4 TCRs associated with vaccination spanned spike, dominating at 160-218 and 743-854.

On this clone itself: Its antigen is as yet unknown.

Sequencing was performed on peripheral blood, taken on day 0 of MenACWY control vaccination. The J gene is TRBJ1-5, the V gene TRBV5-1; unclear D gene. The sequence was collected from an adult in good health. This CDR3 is CASSLEVNQPQHF. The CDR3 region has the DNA TGCGCCAGCAGCTTGGAGGTCAATCAGCCCCAGCATTTT.